The clone carrying this T cell receptor (beta chain) was picked up many times. Its antigen is not identified. Exclusion of patients followed from uncontrolled infection, other autoimmune disease, pregnancy or lactation. The study based diagnoses on clinical symptoms, serum thyroxine and TRAb, thyroid ultrasound and orbital computed tomography. The record originates from a study of T cells in Graves' hyperthyroidism and ophthalmopathy. Amplification targeted TCR beta CDR3 regions from RNA transcripts. HTBI primers were used for first-round RT-PCR of the TCR CDR3. Each CDR3 protein is one row after TCRdb ran MiXCR on the multiplex PCR reads. The sample yields fewer than 750,000 distinct CDR3 sequences, roughly 15% seen once. CDR1 is MDHEN and CDR2 is SYDVKM in the germline V gene. The length of the CDR3 is 14 residues. V was clipped by 4 bases and J by 5 bases, with 15 bases between them. Study-wide results and limits: Researchers found most expanded thyroid clonotypes above 0.001 in blood as well. The model made its ophthalmopathy prediction, and onset followed a median about 6 months later.

This chain uses TRBV28 with TRBJ2-7; no definite D call. The material sequenced was blood. The sequence was collected from a woman aged 40 to 50 with Graves' ophthalmopathy. The CDR3 nucleotides are TGTGCCAGCAGTTATAGCATCCCCCCCCACGAGCAGTACTTC. Translation gives CASSYSIPPHEQYF.